One TCR beta chain is described in this entry. Its matching antigen is unknown. Before the COVID-19 pandemic, during about 2010-2018, CD4+ T cells were taken from unexposed donors. After nine to ten days of culture, CD4+ T cells were isolated. Repertoires were generated with immunoSEQ multiplex PCR, while TCRdb's copy carries only in-frame clones and drops some. This sample has about 20,000 clones; less than 75% occur once, and the top ten carry around 20%. CDR1 and CDR2 from the germline V gene are SGDLS and YYNGEE. With 2 bases removed from V and 1 base from J, the gap between germline ends came to 17 bases. This CDR3 is 17 amino acids long. This record comes from a study of CD4 T cells in relation to SARS-CoV-2 and coronaviruses. Overall study context: Shared crossreactive spike epitopes were mapped to their HLA restriction. General observations from the study: No donor gave both pre-pandemic and post-infection samples.

This clonotype originated in a human donor in good health. Specimen: CD4+ T cells from PBMCs, cultured in vitro. The chain joins TRBV9 to TRBJ2-3; D unclear. In nucleotides, the CDR3 is TGTGCCAGCAGCGTCTCCCGCCCAGTCACTGGCACAGATACGCAGTATTTT. This sequence encodes CASSVSRPVTGTDTQYF. Variable domain in full (rest from reference TRBV9 and TRBJ2-3): DSGVTQTPKHLITATGQRVTLRCSPRSGDLSVYWYQQSLDQGLQFLIQYYNGEERAKGNILERFSAQQFPDLHSELNLSSLELGDSALYFCASSVSRPVTGTDTQYFGPGTRLTVL.